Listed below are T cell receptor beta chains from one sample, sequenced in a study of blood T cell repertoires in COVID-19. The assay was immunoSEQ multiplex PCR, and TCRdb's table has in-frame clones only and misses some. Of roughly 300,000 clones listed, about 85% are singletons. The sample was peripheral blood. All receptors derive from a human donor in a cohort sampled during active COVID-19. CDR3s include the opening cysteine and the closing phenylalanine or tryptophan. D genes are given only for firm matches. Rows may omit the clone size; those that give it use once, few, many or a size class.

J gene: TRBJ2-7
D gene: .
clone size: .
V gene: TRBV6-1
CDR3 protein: CASSDRDFTSYEQYF
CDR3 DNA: TGTGCCAGCAGTGACAGGGACTTTACCTCCTACGAGCAGTACTTC

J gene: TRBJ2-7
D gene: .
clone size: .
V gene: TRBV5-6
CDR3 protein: CASSLVASGSGQVYF
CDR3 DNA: .

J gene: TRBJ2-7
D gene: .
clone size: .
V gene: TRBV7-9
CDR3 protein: CASSRTASYEQYF
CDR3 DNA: TGTGCCAGCAGCCGTACAGCTTCCTACGAGCAGTACTTC

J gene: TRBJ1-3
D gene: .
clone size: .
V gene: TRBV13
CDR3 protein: CASSIMTVGGNTIYF
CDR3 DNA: TGTGCCAGCAGCATAATGACAGTAGGTGGAAACACCATATATTTT

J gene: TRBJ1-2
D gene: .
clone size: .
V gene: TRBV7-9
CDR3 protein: CARSLYGYTF
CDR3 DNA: TGTGCCAGGTCCCTCTATGGCTACACCTTC

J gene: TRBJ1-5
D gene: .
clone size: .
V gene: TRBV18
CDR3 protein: CASSIQGYQPQHF
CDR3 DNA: TGTGCCAGCTCAATACAGGGATATCAGCCCCAGCATTTT

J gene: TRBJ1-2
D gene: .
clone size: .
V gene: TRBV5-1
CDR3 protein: CASSLAGVGLPRLAF
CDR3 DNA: TGCGCCAGCAGCTTGGCGGGGGTTGGATTGCCGAGACTTGCCTTC

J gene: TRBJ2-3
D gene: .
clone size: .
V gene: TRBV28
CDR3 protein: CASSSGLISSSTDTQYF
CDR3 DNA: TGTGCCAGCAGTTCGGGACTGATAAGCTCTAGCACAGATACGCAGTATTTT

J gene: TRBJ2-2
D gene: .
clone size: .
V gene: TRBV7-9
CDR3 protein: CASSFAAPNTGELFF
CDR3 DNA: TGTGCCAGCAGCTTCGCGGCACCGAACACCGGGGAGCTGTTTTTT

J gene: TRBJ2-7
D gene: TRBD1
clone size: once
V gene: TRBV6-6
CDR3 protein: CASSWTAPGQGYEQYF
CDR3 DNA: TGTGCCAGCAGTTGGACGGCCCCGGGACAGGGTTACGAGCAGTACTTC

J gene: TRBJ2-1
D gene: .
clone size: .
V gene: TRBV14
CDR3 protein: CASSLNRGGNEQFF
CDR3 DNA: TGTGCCAGCAGTCTAAATAGAGGAGGCAATGAGCAGTTCTTC

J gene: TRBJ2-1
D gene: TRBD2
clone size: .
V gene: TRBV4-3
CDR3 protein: CASSQRTSGYYNEQFF
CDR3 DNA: TGCGCCAGCAGCCAGAGGACTAGCGGTTACTACAATGAGCAGTTCTTC

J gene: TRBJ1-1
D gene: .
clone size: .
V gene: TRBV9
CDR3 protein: CASSVGAGPGHAEAFF
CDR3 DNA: TGTGCCAGCAGCGTAGGGGCAGGTCCCGGACACGCTGAAGCTTTCTTT

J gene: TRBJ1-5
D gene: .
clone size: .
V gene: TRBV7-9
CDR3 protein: CASSSTVSEPQHF
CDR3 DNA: TGTGCCAGCAGCTCGACAGTTTCGGAGCCCCAGCATTTT

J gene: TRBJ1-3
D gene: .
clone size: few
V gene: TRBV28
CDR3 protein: CASKEGINSGNTIYF
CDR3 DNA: TGTGCCAGCAAGGAGGGAATAAACTCTGGAAACACCATATATTTT

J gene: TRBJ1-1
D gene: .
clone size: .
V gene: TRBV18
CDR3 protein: CASSPITGEAFF
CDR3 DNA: TGTGCCAGCTCACCAATTACAGGGGAAGCTTTCTTT

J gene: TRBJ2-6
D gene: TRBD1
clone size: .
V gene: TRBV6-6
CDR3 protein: CASSPGTGASGANVLTF
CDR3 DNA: TGTGCCAGCAGTCCGGGGACAGGGGCGTCTGGGGCCAACGTCCTGACTTTC

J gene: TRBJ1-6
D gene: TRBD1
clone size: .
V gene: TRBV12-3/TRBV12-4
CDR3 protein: CASSPDRVGLHF
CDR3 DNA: TGTGCCAGCAGTCCAGACAGGGTGGGCCTCCACTTT

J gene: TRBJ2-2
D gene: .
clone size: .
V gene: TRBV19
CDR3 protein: CASATQGSPTGELFF
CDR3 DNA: TGTGCCAGCGCAACGCAGGGGAGTCCCACCGGGGAGCTGTTTTTT

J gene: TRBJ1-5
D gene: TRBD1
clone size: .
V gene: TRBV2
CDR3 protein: CASSELGTGANQPQHF
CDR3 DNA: TGTGCCAGCAGTGAACTTGGGACAGGGGCCAATCAGCCCCAGCATTTT

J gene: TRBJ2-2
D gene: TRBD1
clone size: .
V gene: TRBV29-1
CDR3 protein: CSVDSQGAIGPGELFF
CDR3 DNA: TGCAGCGTTGATAGTCAGGGGGCGATAGGACCCGGGGAGCTGTTTTTT

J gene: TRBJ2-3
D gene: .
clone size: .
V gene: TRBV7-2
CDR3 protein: CASSTDSSSTDTQYF
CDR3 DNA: TGTGCCAGCAGCACGGACTCCTCTAGCACAGATACGCAGTATTTT

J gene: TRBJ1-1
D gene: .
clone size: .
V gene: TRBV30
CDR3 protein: CAWSRRASNTEAFF
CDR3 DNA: TGTGCCTGGAGTCGGAGGGCATCGAACACTGAAGCTTTCTTT

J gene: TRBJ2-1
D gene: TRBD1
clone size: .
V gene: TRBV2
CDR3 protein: CASNGGTGEQFF
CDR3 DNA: TGTGCCAGCAACGGAGGGACAGGTGAGCAGTTCTTC

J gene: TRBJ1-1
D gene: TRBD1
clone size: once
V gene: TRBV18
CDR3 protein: CASSPRDSGYTEAFF
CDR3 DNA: TGTGCCAGCTCCCCCAGGGACAGCGGTTACACTGAAGCTTTCTTT

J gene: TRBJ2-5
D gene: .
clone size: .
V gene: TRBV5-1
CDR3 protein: CASSLGSRQQETQYF
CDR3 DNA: TGCGCCAGCAGCTTGGGGTCCCGACAACAAGAGACCCAGTACTTC

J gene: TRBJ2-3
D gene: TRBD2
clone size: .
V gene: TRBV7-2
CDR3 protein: CASSFGLAGPQNTQYF
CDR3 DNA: TGTGCCAGCAGCTTCGGACTAGCGGGCCCACAAAATACGCAGTATTTT

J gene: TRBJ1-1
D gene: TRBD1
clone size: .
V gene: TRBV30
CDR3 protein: CAWSPPDRGRGNTEAFF
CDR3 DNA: TGTGCCTGGAGTCCTCCAGACAGGGGGCGAGGGAACACTGAAGCTTTCTTT

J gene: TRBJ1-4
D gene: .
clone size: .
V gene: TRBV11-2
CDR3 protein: CASGSGGTGEKLFF
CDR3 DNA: TGTGCCAGCGGCTCGGGAGGGACGGGAGAAAAACTGTTTTTT

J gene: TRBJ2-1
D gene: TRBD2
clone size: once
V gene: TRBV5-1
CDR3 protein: CASSFDGRAYNEQFF
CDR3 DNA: TGCGCCAGCAGCTTTGACGGGAGGGCCTACAATGAGCAGTTCTTC

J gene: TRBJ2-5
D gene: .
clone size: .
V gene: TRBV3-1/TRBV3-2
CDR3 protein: CASILRPRIQETQYF
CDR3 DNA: TGTGCCAGCATCCTCCGTCCGCGGATCCAAGAGACCCAGTACTTC

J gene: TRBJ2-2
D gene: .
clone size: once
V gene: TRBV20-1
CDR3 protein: CSARRGGELFF
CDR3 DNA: TGCAGTGCTAGGAGAGGCGGGGAGCTGTTTTTT

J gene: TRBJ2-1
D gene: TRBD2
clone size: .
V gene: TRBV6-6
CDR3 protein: CASSVTSGSYNEQFF
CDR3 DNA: TGTGCCAGCAGCGTGACTAGCGGGAGTTACAATGAGCAGTTCTTC

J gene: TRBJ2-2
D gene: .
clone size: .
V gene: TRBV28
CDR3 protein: CASSLLAGDTGELFF
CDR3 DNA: TGTGCCAGCAGTTTATTGGCAGGGGACACCGGGGAGCTGTTTTTT

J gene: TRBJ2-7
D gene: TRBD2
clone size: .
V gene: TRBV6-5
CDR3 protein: CASRGVSASGYEQYF
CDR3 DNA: TGTGCCAGCAGGGGTGTAAGCGCTAGCGGATACGAGCAGTACTTC

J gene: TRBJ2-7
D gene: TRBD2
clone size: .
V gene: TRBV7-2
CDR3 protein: CASSLGGISSSGQYF
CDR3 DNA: TGTGCCAGCAGCTTGGGGGGGATCTCCTCCTCCGGGCAGTACTTC

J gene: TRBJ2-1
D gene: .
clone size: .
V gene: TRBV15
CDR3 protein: CATGRPGRNEQFF
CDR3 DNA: TGTGCCACCGGGAGACCGGGAAGGAATGAGCAGTTCTTC

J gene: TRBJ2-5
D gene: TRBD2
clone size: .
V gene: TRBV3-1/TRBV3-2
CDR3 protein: CASSQDLLAGVETQYF
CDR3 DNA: TGTGCCAGCAGCCAAGATCTGCTAGCGGGAGTGGAGACCCAGTACTTC

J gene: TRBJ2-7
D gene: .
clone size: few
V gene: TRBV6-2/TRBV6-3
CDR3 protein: CASSYAATGRSSYEQYF
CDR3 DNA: TGTGCCAGCAGTTACGCGGCGACAGGCCGATCCTCCTACGAGCAGTACTTC

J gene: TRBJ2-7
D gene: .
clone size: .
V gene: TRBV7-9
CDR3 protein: CASSLGRGAAYEQYF
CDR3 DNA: TGTGCCAGCAGCTTGGGCAGGGGAGCGGCCTACGAGCAGTACTTC

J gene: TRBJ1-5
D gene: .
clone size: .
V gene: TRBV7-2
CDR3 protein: CASSLEEWQPQHF
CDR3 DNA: TGTGCCAGCAGCTTAGAAGAGTGGCAGCCCCAGCATTTT

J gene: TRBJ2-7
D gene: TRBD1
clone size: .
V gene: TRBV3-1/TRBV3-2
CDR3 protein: CASSYRDRDYEQYF
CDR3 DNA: TGTGCCAGCAGCTACCGGGACAGGGACTACGAGCAGTACTTC

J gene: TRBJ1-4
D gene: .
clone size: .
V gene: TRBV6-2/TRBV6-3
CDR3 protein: CASSGATGTLNEKLFF
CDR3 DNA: TGTGCCAGCAGTGGAGCTACGGGGACACTAAATGAAAAACTGTTTTTT

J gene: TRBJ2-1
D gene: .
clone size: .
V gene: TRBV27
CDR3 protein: CASSSRRRSSYNEQFF
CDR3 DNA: TGTGCCAGCAGTTCTCGTCGGAGGAGCTCCTACAATGAGCAGTTCTTC

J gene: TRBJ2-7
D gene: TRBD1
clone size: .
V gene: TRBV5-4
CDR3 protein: CASSYGQGGYYEQYF
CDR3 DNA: TGTGCCAGCAGCTACGGACAGGGTGGCTACTACGAGCAGTACTTC

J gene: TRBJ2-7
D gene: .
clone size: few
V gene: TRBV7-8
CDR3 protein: CASSLETLSSYEQYF
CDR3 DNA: TGTGCCAGCAGCTTAGAAACGCTTAGCTCCTACGAGCAGTACTTC

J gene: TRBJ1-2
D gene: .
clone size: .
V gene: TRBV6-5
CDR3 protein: CASRTGGDGRGYTF
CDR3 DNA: TGTGCCAGCAGAACTGGAGGGGACGGGAGGGGCTACACCTTC

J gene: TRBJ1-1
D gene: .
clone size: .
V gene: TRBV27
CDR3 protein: CASSYNNRGNTEAFF
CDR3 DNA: TGTGCCAGCAGTTACAATAATCGTGGGAACACTGAAGCTTTCTTT

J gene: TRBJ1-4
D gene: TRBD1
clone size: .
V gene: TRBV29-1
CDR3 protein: CSVGGGGIEKLFF
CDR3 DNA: TGCAGCGTTGGAGGGGGCGGGATTGAAAAACTGTTTTTT

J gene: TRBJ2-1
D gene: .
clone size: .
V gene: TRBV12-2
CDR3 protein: CASRLGGTGNYEQFF
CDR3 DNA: TGTGCAAGTCGCTTAGGCGGGACAGGGAATTATGAGCAGTTCTTC

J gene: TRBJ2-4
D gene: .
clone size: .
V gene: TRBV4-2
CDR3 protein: CASSQETVPPALAKNIQYF
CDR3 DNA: TGTGCCAGCAGCCAAGAAACAGTGCCTCCTGCTCTAGCCAAAAACATTCAGTACTTC

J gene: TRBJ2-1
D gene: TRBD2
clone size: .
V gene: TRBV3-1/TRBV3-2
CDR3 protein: CATTGTGLAMNEQFF
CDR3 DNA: TGTGCCACCACCGGAACAGGACTAGCGATGAATGAGCAGTTCTTC

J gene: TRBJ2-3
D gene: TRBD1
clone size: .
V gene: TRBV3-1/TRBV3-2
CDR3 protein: CASSPWTGEADTQYF
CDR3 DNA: TGTGCCAGCAGCCCTTGGACAGGGGAAGCAGATACGCAGTATTTT

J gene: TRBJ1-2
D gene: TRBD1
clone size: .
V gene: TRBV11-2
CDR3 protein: CASSPRQGRGYTF
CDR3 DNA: TGTGCCAGCAGCCCCCGACAGGGTCGTGGCTACACCTTC

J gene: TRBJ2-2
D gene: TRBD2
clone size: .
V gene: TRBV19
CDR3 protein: CASSMTSGAGELFF
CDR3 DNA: TGTGCCAGTAGTATGACTAGCGGCGCCGGGGAGCTGTTTTTT

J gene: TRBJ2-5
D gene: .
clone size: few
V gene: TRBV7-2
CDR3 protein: CASSSRERETQYF
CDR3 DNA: TGTGCCAGCAGTAGCCGGGAGCGGGAGACCCAGTACTTC

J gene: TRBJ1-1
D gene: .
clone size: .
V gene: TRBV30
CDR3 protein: CAWSVLQPSVFNTEAFF
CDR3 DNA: TGTGCCTGGAGTGTGTTGCAGCCAAGCGTCTTTAACACTGAAGCTTTCTTT

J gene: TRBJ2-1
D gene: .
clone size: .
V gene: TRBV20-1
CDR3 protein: CSASQRNEQFF
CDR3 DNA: TGCAGTGCGTCACAGAGAAATGAGCAGTTCTTC